This TCR beta chain was obtained from a study of lung T cells in sarcoidosis with Löfgren's syndrome (dated by TCRdb to the late 2010s). About the study as a whole: Sarcoidosis was characterized as a granulomatous disease that mainly affects the lungs and features an accumulation of CD4+ T cells in bronchoalveolar lavage fluid. The repertoire analyses centered on Lofgren's syndrome patients. Paper-wide results and their limitations: In alphabeta pairing analysis, TRAV12-1 was found to pair preferentially with TRBV2, and CDR3 homology was shown by the resulting paired TCRs. TRAV12-1 and TRBV2 CDR3 motifs were reported to be shared among multiple Löfgren's syndrome patients, suggesting public CD4+ TCR repertoires. TRAV12-1 and TRBV2 were reported as the most expanded V gene segments in Löfgren's syndrome patients compared with control subjects. The study only suggested recognition of a sarcoidosis-associated antigen, and the antigen remained putative and unidentified.

Note on this clonotype: Its recognized antigen is unknown. Base-call qualities are not available, and no considerably larger clone is one nucleotide away.

Deletion took 6 bases off V and 4 bases off J, with a span of 18 bases between the germline ends. CDR1 SGHAT and CDR2 FQDESV are derived from the germline V gene (reference sequence). The CDR3 holds 16 amino acids from the cysteine to the phenylalanine. This entry keeps only the CDR3 DNA: 48 bases, framed from base 1. TCR repertoires were profiled from CD4+ T cells obtained by bronchoalveolar lavage. Data came from an Illumina MiSeq. TCRdb reanalyzed the raw reads on its own, using fastp at Q25 for trimming and MiXCR for clone calling, and kept in-frame beta chains. Records with the same CDR3 protein are collapsed into one entry carrying the most frequent genes and DNA. A total of about 9,400 distinct CDR3 sequences appear in this sample, around 20% of them only once. In total, the top ten clones hold approximately 7% of the sample.

The clonotype was recovered from a human donor with sarcoidosis (Löfgren's syndrome or another form), or a control subject (not recorded which). The sequenced material came from CD4+ T cells from bronchoalveolar lavage. The V and J segments used are TRBV11-1 and TRBJ2-2; the D region possibly corresponds to TRBD1 (6 bases align). This receptor has the CDR3 CASSSRQAKVTGELFF. The DNA sequence is given as TGTGCCAGCAGTTCTAGACAGGCTAAGGTCACCGGGGAGCTGTTTTTT.